Listed below are T cell receptor beta chains from one sample, sequenced in a study of cytomegalovirus exposure and HLA in healthy donors. Assay: immunoSEQ multiplex PCR; the TCRdb copy retains only in-frame clones and omits some. In the table there are about 54,000 clones, about 92% of which are singletons. What was sequenced was PBMCs. These receptors were obtained from a woman aged 18-29 years in good health and CMV-seropositive. CDR3s leave out the opening cysteine and the closing phenylalanine or tryptophan.

v_call cdr3_aa
TRBV6-1 ASLGVGGGRGEAF
TRBV7-3 ASSLTGAPDQETQY
TRBV5-1 ASSFDVGGNTGELF
TRBV5-4 ASSLAGPSGYEQY
TRBV7-2 ASSLVGRVGEKLF
TRBV28 ASSTGLHNSPLH
TRBV18 ASSSTGGFGSPLH
TRBV28 ASSLGQTRGYT
TRBV7-9 ASSLGTGGLNTEAF
TRBV28 ASSPSGGPVGGYT
TRBV6-1 ASSGRASGAERTQY
TRBV28 ASSPPHGGFGNTIY
TRBV28 ASSLSPGGTNTEAF
TRBV18 ASSGTDFGQPQH
TRBV28 ASQRRGQSPLH
TRBV7-9 ASSFALAGGIQETQY
TRBV7-3 ASSSTGTGELF
TRBV2 ASSEPRGGEDEQY
TRBV7-9 ASSSLQGTQETQY
TRBV30 AWSVRTGLGYGYT
TRBV6-1 ASSGPGTNEKLF
TRBV11-3 ASSLEADVEQF
TRBV2 ASSGPGGGNYGYT
TRBV20-1 SASRGKLF
TRBV5-6 ASSWGAQGQETQY
TRBV5-1 ASSLDTSTDTQY
TRBV30 ACPSTGKVGEQY
TRBV28 ASSPREVTVLNTEAF
TRBV19 ASSPTRHSGNTIY